This T cell receptor beta chain was identified during a study of shared clonotypes between healthy human individuals. Assay runs were performed at deep level. Each subset's genomic DNA was shared equally among a number of immunoSEQ plates. The data were produced by immunoSEQ multiplex PCR, yet TCRdb's version contains in-frame clones alone and is incomplete. The sample comprises about 2.2 million clones, approximately 92% of which are singletons, and about 1.6% rests with the top ten. The naive CD8 population came from CD45RO-negative cells selected for CCR7, without terminally differentiated effector memory CD45RA+ cells. Sequencing was performed on naive CD8+ T cells from PBMCs. This receptor was taken from a man younger than 30 in good health. Some clones in this sample may be carry-over from other donors' samples.

The CDR3 reads CASSPERGRGETQYF. DNA for the CDR3: TGTGCCAGCTCACCCGAGAGGGGGCGCGGGGAGACCCAGTACTTC. This chain links TRBV18 with TRBJ2-5; 7 bases are a match to TRBD1. This CDR3 region has 15 residues. The germline gives CDR1 KGHSH, CDR2 LQKENI. With V trimmed by 3 bases and J by 5 bases, 9 bases remained unmatched.